A selection of T cell receptor beta chains follows, all from one sample in a study of molecular identifiers for immune sequencing clone quantification. TCRdb re-called the PCR reads with MiXCR, one entry per CDR3 protein. The sample holds over 600,000 distinct CDR3 sequences; 20% are singletons and the top ten take under 0.95%. Sequenced material: naive CD8+ T cells from blood, with Jurkat cell RNA spiked in. Every receptor here comes from a human donor in good health. Some libraries in this study had Jurkat cell RNA spiked in. Both conserved end residues are part of each CDR3. Only part of the rows carry a size: once, few, many, or a class if the clone is expanded.

V,size,CDR3
TRBV19,many,CASSIWGDTQYF
TRBV6-2/TRBV6-3,once,CASSTYRSEDKEAQYF
TRBV2,many,CASRGAGAFF
TRBV11-2,NA,CASSLGGRGGEQFF
TRBV11-2,NA,CASSWTGSTGELFF
TRBV12-3/TRBV12-4,NA,CASSSTTENEQFF
TRBV12-3/TRBV12-4,many,CASSFLLAGDTDTQYF
TRBV20-1,many,CSAPTGSYSNQPQHF
TRBV27,few,CASSPLSSGNTIYF
TRBV19,many,CASSIWAGGSDTQYF